These 21 T cell receptor beta chains originate from one sample sequenced in a study of cytomegalovirus exposure and HLA in healthy donors. The PCR ran on 60 Vbeta and 13 Jbeta primers. The assay was immunoSEQ multiplex PCR, and TCRdb's table has in-frame clones only and misses some. Among tens of thousands of clones listed, about 76% were seen once. The sequencing sample was made of PBMCs. All receptors derive from a male donor in good health and CMV-seropositive.

The V call is TRBV7-3, the J call TRBJ2-1; D is possibly TRBD2 (5 bases). Germline V CDR1 and CDR2: SGHTA, FQGTGA. Trimming shortened V by 5 bases and J by 1 base, and 12 bases separated the two germline ends. The CDR3 length is 15 residues. The CDR3: CASSRQEGSYNEQFF. The CDR3 DNA reads as TGTGCCAGCAGCCGCCAAGAGGGTTCCTACAATGAGCAGTTCTTC.

The rearrangement joins TRBV18 to TRBJ2-1; TRBD2 might be the D (6 bases). This CDR3 region has 14 residues. The germline gives CDR1 KGHSH, CDR2 LQKENI. Trimming cost V 3 bases and J 10 bases, with 16 bases left between them. Here the CDR3 reads CASSPLDPGGEQFF. In nucleotides, the CDR3 is TGTGCCAGCTCACCCCTGGATCCCGGGGGAGAGCAGTTCTTC.

The J gene is TRBJ2-3, the V gene TRBV9, with TRBD2 matching 10 bases. Germline lookup yields CDR1 SGDLS and CDR2 YYNGEE. Trimming took 3 bases from V and 0 from J; bases not matched to a gene: 10. The length of the CDR3 is 18 residues. The CDR3 DNA is TGTGCCAGCAGCGCTCCTAGCGGGGGCCTCTCTAGCACAGATACGCAGTATTTT. Translation gives CASSAPSGGLSSTDTQYF.

The chain carries TRBV5-8 and TRBJ2-7, with 8 bases matching TRBD1. Germline V CDR1 and CDR2: SGHTS, YDEGEE. This CDR3 spans 15 amino acids. V dropped 4 bases and J dropped 6; count of bases not matched to a gene: 12. The CDR3 here is CASSPSRGRTVEQYF. The CDR3 DNA reads TGTGCCAGCAGCCCATCCAGGGGGCGCACGGTCGAGCAGTACTTC.

This clone was detected once. The rearrangement joins TRBV9 to TRBJ2-2, with D tentatively TRBD2 (5 bases). V was pared by 4 bases and J by 1 base, with 11 bases between. Germline V CDR1 and CDR2: SGDLS, YYNGEE. The CDR3 has 15 amino acids. The CDR3 nucleotides are TGTGCCAGCAGCCCCCTCCGGGGGAACACCGGGGAGCTGTTTTTT. It specifies CASSPLRGNTGELFF.

The chain carries TRBV7-9 and TRBJ2-3, with TRBD1 identical over 8 bases. Germline V gene lookup returns CDR1 SEHNR and CDR2 FQNEAQ (reference sequence). The CDR3 extends over 13 amino acids. V lost 8 bases to trimming and J lost 3 bases; unmatched junction nucleotides: 4. This chain's CDR3 is CASGTGGTDTQYF. The DNA of the CDR3 is TGTGCCAGCGGGACAGGAGGGACAGATACGCAGTATTTT.

This clone was seen a single time. This chain uses TRBV13 with TRBJ2-1; tentatively, D is TRBD2 (6 bases). The CDR3 runs 17 residues. V was shortened by 3 bases and J by 3 bases, with 18 bases between the two germline ends. The germline V gene has CDR1 PRHDT and CDR2 FYEKMQ (reference sequence). DNA for the CDR3: TGTGCCAGCAGCTTCGGGGGTCGACTCTCTCTCTACAATGAGCAGTTCTTC. This sequence encodes CASSFGGRLSLYNEQFF.

The chain joins TRBV6-5 to TRBJ2-2, with D maybe TRBD1 (6 bases). The CDR3 extends over 15 amino acids. V dropped 7 bases and J dropped 0 bases, with 12 bases sitting between them. The V gene's germline CDR1 is MNHEY and CDR2 SVGAGI. CDR3 protein: CASTYGDTNTGELFF. In DNA form, the CDR3 reads TGTGCCAGCACCTATGGGGACACGAACACCGGGGAGCTGTTTTTT.

This clone was found a few times. This chain uses TRBV23-1 with TRBJ1-2; possibly TRBD1 for D (6 bases). TRBV23-1 is known as an ORF, though its function is uncertain. CDR3 length: 17 amino acids. Between the trimmed V and J ends, which lost 2 bases and 0 bases, there was a span of 16 bases. The CDR3, as DNA: TGCGCCAGCAGTCAACCGACAGGACCTGTGGCTAACTATGGCTACACCTTC. Translation gives CASSQPTGPVANYGYTF.

This chain uses TRBV14 with TRBJ1-6; D not certain. V was clipped by 0 bases and J by 7 bases, with 7 bases between them. Germline CDR1 and CDR2: SGHDN and FVKESK. CDR3 length: 14 residues. In nucleotides, the CDR3 is TGTGCCAGCAGCCAAGATTCGCGGAATTCACCCCTCCACTTT. Translation: CASSQDSRNSPLHF.

In this sample, this clone turned up a few times. This chain's CDR3 is CASRALYNEQFF. CDR3 in DNA: TGTGCCAGCAGGGCTTTATACAATGAGCAGTTCTTC. This chain joins TRBV28 and TRBJ2-1; D not resolved. The CDR3 is 12 amino acids. CDR1 is MDHEN and CDR2 is SYDVKM in the germline V gene. The V end was cut by 6 bases, the J end by 4 bases, with 7 bases between. Together with reference TRBV28 and TRBJ2-1, the CDR3 gives the full variable domain: DVKVTQSSRYLVKRTGEKVFLECVQDMDHENMFWYRQDPGLGLRLIYFSYDVKMKEKGDIPEGYSVSREKKERFSLILESASTNQTSMYLCASRALYNEQFFGPGTRLTVL.

The V gene is TRBV5-4, the J gene TRBJ2-5, with TRBD2 identical over 7 bases. Unmatched junction bases numbered 7, after V lost 0 bases and J lost 2 bases. The germline V gene has CDR1 SGHNT and CDR2 YYREEE (reference sequence). This CDR3 is built from 16 residues. The CDR3: CASSLGLGDYQETQYF. As DNA, the CDR3 is TGTGCCAGCAGCTTGGGTCTCGGGGACTATCAAGAGACCCAGTACTTC.

The chain recombines TRBV7-3 with TRBJ2-2; TRBD2 aligns across 7 bases. The J segment lost 4 bases and the V segment lost 1 base, leaving 9 bases of the junction unmatched. CDR3 size: 17 residues. Germline CDR1 is SGHTA and CDR2 is FQGTGA. CDR3 sequence: CASSLKGSSGSTGELFF. The CDR3 DNA follows: TGTGCCAGCAGCTTAAAAGGATCTAGCGGATCCACCGGGGAGCTGTTTTTT.

The rearrangement joins TRBV18 to TRBJ2-2; 15 bases agree with TRBD2. Per the germline V gene, CDR1 is KGHSH and CDR2 is LQKENI. Trimming took 3 bases from V and 0 from J; bases not matched to a gene: 2. The CDR3 consists of 18 residues. CDR3 protein: CASSPRTSGGANTGELFF. The CDR3 DNA reads TGTGCCAGCTCACCGAGGACTAGCGGGGGGGCGAACACCGGGGAGCTGTTTTTT. Full variable domain (missing parts from reference TRBV18 and TRBJ2-2): NAGVMQNPRHLVRRRGQEARLRCSPMKGHSHVYWYRQLPEEGLKFMVYLQKENIIDESGMPKERFSAEFPKEGPSILRIQQVVRGDSAAYFCASSPRTSGGANTGELFFGEGSRLTVL.

The chain links TRBV7-8 to TRBJ1-2, with TRBD1 identical over 7 bases. Germline V gene sequence: CDR1 SGHVS, CDR2 FQNEAQ. The V and J ends lost 5 bases and 2 bases, in that order; junction bases with no gene match: 8. The CDR3 extends over 15 amino acids. The CDR3 sequence: CASSNRGQVNYGYTF. CDR3 nucleotide sequence: TGTGCCAGCAGCAACCGCGGACAGGTGAACTATGGCTACACCTTC. The full variable domain, in which reference TRBV7-8 and TRBJ1-2 provide the parts outside the CDR3, is GAGVSQSPRYKVAKRGQDVALRCDPISGHVSLFWYQQALGQGPEFLTYFQNEAQLDKSGLPSDRFFAERPEGSVSTLKIQRTQQEDSAVYLCASSNRGQVNYGYTFGSGTRLTVV.

This clone was detected a few times. The V gene is TRBV13, the J gene TRBJ2-3, with 8 nucleotides matching TRBD2. The CDR3 extends over 15 amino acids. V shed 0 bases and J 1 base; nucleotides not matched to a gene: 0. Germline CDR1 reads PRHDT; CDR2 reads FYEKMQ (reference sequence). This CDR3 reads CASSLGTSGTDTQYF. CDR3 nucleotide sequence: TGTGCCAGCAGCTTAGGGACTAGCGGCACAGATACGCAGTATTTT. The full variable domain, completed using reference TRBV13 and TRBJ2-3, is AAGVIQSPRHLIKEKRETATLKCYPIPRHDTVYWYQQGPGQDPQFLISFYEKMQSDKGSIPDRFSAQQFSDYHSELNMSSLELGDSALYFCASSLGTSGTDTQYFGPGTRLTVL.

The V and J genes are TRBV10-3 and TRBJ1-4, with a possible D match to TRBD1 (6 bases). Germline V gene data show CDR1 as ENHRY and CDR2 as SYGVKD. There are 15 residues in the CDR3. V was pared by 5 bases and J by 4 bases, with 14 bases between. CDR3 DNA sequence: TGTGCCATCAGTAGGCAGGGGTCGGGTAATGAAAAACTGTTTTTT. Protein: CAISRQGSGNEKLFF.

The V and J genes are TRBV5-1 and TRBJ1-2; 11 bases map to TRBD1. This CDR3 has 15 residues. CDR1 is SGHRS, CDR2 YFSETQ, per germline. Unmatched junction bases numbered 4, after V lost 4 bases and J lost 2 bases. CDR3 in amino acids: CASSPGQGANYGYTF. CDR3 sequence (DNA): TGCGCCAGCAGCCCTGGACAGGGGGCAAACTATGGCTACACCTTC.

On this clone itself: The sample carries other DNA sequences with the same CDR3. V and J are TRBV7-2 and TRBJ1-5, with D possibly being TRBD1 (5 bases). CDR1 SGHTA and CDR2 FQGNSA come from the germline V gene. V was cut by 0 bases and J by 6 bases, with 9 bases left in between. The CDR3 covers 14 residues. In DNA, the CDR3 is TGTGCCAGCAGCTTAGCGCAGGGAGGTCAGCCCCAGCATTTT. It encodes CASSLAQGGQPQHF.

This clone was seen only a few times. V and J are TRBV11-2 and TRBJ1-1; D gene uncertain. Trimming took off 2 bases at V and 4 bases at J, with 17 bases between the two ends. This CDR3 spans 16 amino acids. CDR1 and CDR2 (germline): SGHAT, FQNNGV. For the CDR3, the DNA is TGTGCCAGCAGCTTATTAGGCGGAGGGAACCCCACTGAAGCTTTCTTT. Its protein product is CASSLLGGGNPTEAFF.

The chain recombines TRBV23-1 with TRBJ2-7, with 10 bases identical to TRBD1. TRBV23-1 belongs to the ORF category, with a function that is uncertain. This CDR3 is built from 15 residues. V shed 3 bases and J 6 bases; nucleotides not matched to a gene: 8. The CDR3 loop reads CASSQPGQGRPEQYF. DNA for the CDR3: TGCGCCAGCAGTCAGCCGGGACAGGGGCGACCCGAGCAGTACTTC.